These 15 T cell receptor beta chains were sequenced from one sample in a study of spatial heterogeneity in lung cancer. TCRdb passed the 5' RACE reads through MiXCR, listing each CDR3 protein once. The table records tens of thousands of distinct CDR3 sequences, less than 9% of them present only once. Time point denoted: blood at routine non-recurrence follow-up after resection. The authors sequenced whole RNA from tumor, nontumor lung or frozen PBMC without sorting. Sequences were derived from PBMCs, sampled at follow-up. The source is a female donor with early-stage non-small cell lung cancer.

V and J are TRBV7-3 and TRBJ2-7; TRBD2 agrees at 8 bases. Germline-derived CDR1 and CDR2 are SGHTA and FQGTGA. Unmatched junction bases numbered 3, after V lost 2 bases and J lost 0 bases. CDR3 size: 15 residues. Here the CDR3 DNA reads TGTGCCAGCAGCTTATTTAGCGGGGCCTCCTACGAGCAGTACTTC. Amino acid sequence: CASSLFSGASYEQYF.

This clonotype turned up a few times. The chain combines TRBV6-5 with TRBJ2-1; D not resolved. The CDR3 contains 12 residues. Germline CDR1 is MNHEY and CDR2 is SVGAGI. With 0 bases removed from V and 7 bases from J, the gap between germline ends came to 4 bases. CDR3 nucleotide sequence: TGTGCCAGCAGTTACTCGTGGAATGAGCAGTTCTTC. Its protein product is CASSYSWNEQFF.

Ten or more counts support this clonotype. V and J are TRBV29-1 and TRBJ1-2, with D perhaps TRBD1 (6 bases). The CDR3 runs 11 residues. V was trimmed by 7 bases and J by 4 bases, leaving 10 bases between them. The germline V gene encodes CDR1 SQVTM and CDR2 ANQGSEA. CDR3 bases: TGCAGCGCGATGACAGGCTATGGCTACACCTTC. Translating gives CSAMTGYGYTF. Drawing the rest from reference TRBV29-1 and TRBJ1-2, the complete variable domain is SAVISQKPSRDICQRGTSLTIQCQVDSQVTMMFWYRQQPGQSLTLIATANQGSEATYESGFVIDKFPISRPNLTFSTLTVSNMSPEDSSIYLCSAMTGYGYTFGSGTRLTVV.

This clonotype was seen at least ten times. The V call is TRBV7-8, the J call TRBJ2-7, with TRBD2 matching over 10 bases. The V gene end was trimmed by 5 bases and the J gene end by 2 bases; junction bases not matched to a gene: 9. Germline CDR1 is SGHVS and CDR2 is FQNEAQ. The CDR3 loop spans 16 amino acids. CDR3 amino acids: CASSLPQRGGPYEQYF. The CDR3 DNA is TGTGCCAGCAGCCTACCCCAGCGGGGGGGTCCCTACGAGCAGTACTTC.

V gene TRBV5-4 combines with J gene TRBJ2-4, with no clear D. CDR1 SGHNT and CDR2 YYREEE come from the germline V gene (reference sequence). This CDR3 contains 14 residues. V lost 2 bases to trimming and J lost 1 base, with 7 bases between them. DNA of the CDR3: TGTGCCAGCAGCTTAGAGTGGGCCAAAAACATTCAGTACTTC. Translation: CASSLEWAKNIQYF.

This clonotype was seen many times. The V call is TRBV20-1, the J call TRBJ2-2, with D perhaps TRBD1 (6 bases). V was shortened by 5 bases and J by 6 bases, with 16 bases between the two germline ends. This CDR3 comprises 14 residues. CDR1 and CDR2 from the germline V gene are DFQATT and SNEGSKA (reference sequence). The CDR3 region is CSASYGGAAGELFF. The CDR3 DNA sequence: TGCAGTGCTTCTTATGGGGGCGCAGCCGGGGAGCTGTTTTTT.

This clonotype has a count of ten or more. J is TRBJ2-3 and V is TRBV7-2; 7 nucleotides align to TRBD2. There are 16 residues in the CDR3. The ends lost 2 bases at V and 2 bases at J; junction bases unmatched: 7. Looked up from germline, CDR1 is SGHTA and CDR2 is FQGNSA. The CDR3 DNA is TGTGCCAGCAGCTTAATGTCAGCGGGGATCACAGATACGCAGTATTTT. Its protein is CASSLMSAGITDTQYF.

The table lists this clonotype with many counts. The chain employs TRBV7-2 and TRBJ2-3; 8 bases align to TRBD2. V lost 1 base, J lost 2 bases, and 5 bases stayed unmatched. This CDR3 has 16 amino acids. Germline V lookup: CDR1 SGHTA, CDR2 FQGNSA. The CDR3 DNA reads as TGTGCCAGCAGCTTAGGACTAGCGTCAGCCACAGATACGCAGTATTTT. This translates into CASSLGLASATDTQYF.

This clonotype was picked up many times. The rearrangement links TRBV20-1 to TRBJ1-1, with TRBD1 identical over 10 bases. Germline loops: CDR1 DFQATT, CDR2 SNEGSKA (reference sequence). V lost 5 bases, J lost 0 bases, and 15 bases stayed unmatched. This CDR3 is 18 amino acids long. The CDR3 DNA reads as TGCAGTGCTGCCCCTATAGCGGGACAGGGGTTTATGAACACTGAAGCTTTCTTT. It is translated as CSAAPIAGQGFMNTEAFF.

The table lists this clonotype with many counts. The J gene is TRBJ2-3, the V gene TRBV2; 10 bases are a match to TRBD2. V dropped 7 bases and J dropped 5; count of bases not matched to a gene: 15. This CDR3 has 17 amino acids. Germline CDR1 and CDR2: SNHLY and FYNNEI. This chain's CDR3 is CASNGDWLAGAGDTQYF. The CDR3 DNA sequence: TGTGCCAGCAACGGAGACTGGCTAGCGGGGGCGGGAGATACGCAGTATTTT.

This clonotype appeared many times. The chain is built from TRBV28 and TRBJ2-1; 10 nucleotides align to TRBD2. The V gene's germline CDR1 is MDHEN and CDR2 SYDVKM. V shed 2 bases and J 7 bases; nucleotides not matched to a gene: 8. The CDR3 covers 16 residues. The CDR3 sequence is CASSLPVAGGRNEQFF. DNA for the CDR3: TGTGCCAGCAGTTTACCCGTAGCGGGGGGTCGGAATGAGCAGTTCTTC.

Ten or more counts support this clonotype. This sequence joins TRBV20-1 and TRBJ2-3; 9 bases are a match to TRBD2. The CDR3 covers 14 residues. The germline V gene has CDR1 DFQATT and CDR2 SNEGSKA (reference sequence). As DNA, the CDR3 is TGCAGGGGAGGGAGCGGGGGGCGGCTGGATACGCAGTATTTT. This codes for CRGGSGGRLDTQYF.

This clonotype was seen repeatedly, ten times or more. V is TRBV19 and J is TRBJ1-4, with unresolved D. Trimming left V 8 bases short and J 7 bases short, with 17 bases between. The CDR3 has 14 amino acids. CDR1 and CDR2 (germline): LNHDA, SQIVND (reference sequence). The DNA for the CDR3 is TGTGCCAGTGGCCCGGCACGGCTGGGTGAAAAACTGTTTTTT. Translation gives CASGPARLGEKLFF.

Only a few counts were recorded for this clonotype. The rearrangement joins TRBV7-2 to TRBJ2-2; 7 nucleotides match TRBD2. Looked up from germline, CDR1 is SGHTA and CDR2 is FQGNSA. This CDR3 is 16 amino acids long. Unmatched junction bases numbered 7, after V lost 6 bases and J lost 0 bases. The CDR3 coding sequence is TGTGCCAGCAGACACGCCGGGACTACGAACACCGGGGAGCTGTTTTTT. Its translation is CASRHAGTTNTGELFF.

This clonotype was observed many times. V usage is TRBV28 and J usage is TRBJ1-2; 8 bases map to TRBD1. The CDR3 is made up of 15 amino acids. Trimming cost V 6 bases and J 0 bases; bases outside gene matches: 6. Germline-derived CDR1 and CDR2 are MDHEN and SYDVKM. The CDR3 DNA reads TGTGCCAGCAGCCTCCTGACAGGGGCTAACTATGGCTACACCTTC. Protein product: CASSLLTGANYGYTF.